This T cell receptor beta chain was profiled in a study of cytomegalovirus exposure and HLA in healthy donors. Points on this clone: Its antigen is unidentified.

The PCR ran on 60 Vbeta and 13 Jbeta primers. TCRdb's copy holds only in-frame clones and misses some; the assay was immunoSEQ multiplex PCR. Among approximately 85,000 clones listed, 80% were seen once. Study results and limitations: Rates of TCR association differed by HLA locus in a later analysis, with DRB1 highest and HLA-C lowest. Earlier analysis yielded a pattern in which most TCR beta V segments were productive about 90% or about 30% of the time. It is likely that the observed cluster of highly shared sequence variants was a sequencing artifact.

The sequenced sample was PBMCs. The TCR originated in a man aged 30 to 45 in good health and CMV-seronegative.

CDR3 amino acids: CASSVGLAGGLWETQYF. The CDR3 bases are TGTGCCAGCAGCGTGGGACTAGCGGGGGGTCTATGGGAGACCCAGTACTTC. The V and J genes are TRBV7-9 and TRBJ2-5; 15 bases map to TRBD2. The CDR3 loop spans 17 amino acids. Germline-derived CDR1 and CDR2 are SEHNR and FQNEAQ (reference sequence). Germline trimming cut 5 bases from V and 5 bases from J; bases unmatched to any gene: 9. Drawing the rest from reference TRBV7-9 and TRBJ2-5, the complete variable domain is DTGVSQNPRHKITKRGQNVTFRCDPISEHNRLYWYRQTLGQGPEFLTYFQNEAQLEKSRLLSDRFSAERPKGSFSTLEIQRTEQGDSAMYLCASSVGLAGGLWETQYFGPGTRLLVL.